A selection of T cell receptor beta chains follows, all from one sample in a study of CD8+ T cells in alopecia areata. Sequencing was performed with immunoSEQ multiplex PCR; in TCRdb, only in-frame clones are kept and a portion is missing. The sample has approximately 65,000 clones, roughly 44% seen once; the top ten hold roughly 17%. Material: CD8+ T cells sorted from blood, obtained at week 0. The receptors here all came from a human donor with alopecia areata. Both conserved end residues are part of each CDR3. The D gene is left open where the match is weak. Only some rows state a clone size, as once, few, many or a class for expanded clones.

CATSRAGGLDIQYF,TGTGCCACCAGCAGAGCCGGCGGCTTGGACATTCAGTACTTC,TRBJ2-4,TRBV15,.,few
CASSFRTPGQPQHF,TGTGCCAGCAGTTTTCGGACCCCGGGACAGCCCCAGCATTTT,TRBJ1-5,TRBV28,.,.
CASSPSGDGSSYNEQFF,TGTGCCAGTAGTCCTAGTGGTGACGGGAGTTCCTACAATGAGCAGTTCTTC,TRBJ2-1,TRBV19,.,many
CSVEGRDRGLQYF,TGCAGCGTTGAAGGGAGGGACAGGGGCCTGCAGTACTTC,TRBJ2-7,TRBV29-1,TRBD1,.
CASSSIRPTEKDPEAFF,TGTGCCAGCAGCTCAATTAGGCCGACGGAGAAGGACCCTGAAGCTTTCTTT,TRBJ1-1,TRBV5-6,.,.
CSARLAGEEYF,TGCAGTGCTAGATTAGCGGGGGAAGAGTACTTC,TRBJ2-7,TRBV20-1,TRBD2,few
CSGAGYEQFF,TGCAGCGGAGCGGGATATGAGCAGTTCTTC,TRBJ2-1,TRBV29-1,TRBD2,.
CASSDTQGARDEQYF,TGTGCCAGCAGCGATACACAGGGGGCTCGCGACGAGCAGTACTTC,TRBJ2-7,TRBV5-5,TRBD1,few
CASSQVGAGTVQETQYF,TGCGCCAGCAGCCAAGTAGGGGCCGGGACGGTACAAGAGACCCAGTACTTC,TRBJ2-5,TRBV4-1,.,few
CASSIAGETQYF,TGTGCCAGTAGTATAGCGGGAGAGACCCAGTACTTC,TRBJ2-5,TRBV19,.,few
CSVVGGLGIQYF,TGCAGCGTTGTTGGGGGATTGGGCATTCAGTACTTC,TRBJ2-4,TRBV29-1,.,once
CASSLGMGTYEQYF,.,TRBJ2-7,TRBV27,.,.
CASSQVLTAAGELFF,TGCGCCAGCAGCCAGGTACTAACGGCGGCGGGGGAGCTGTTTTTT,TRBJ2-2,TRBV4-1,.,few
CASGYSSSYEQYF,TGTGCCAGCGGCTACAGTTCCTCCTACGAGCAGTACTTC,TRBJ2-7,TRBV27,.,.
CASSAVNEQFF,TGTGCCAGCAGCGCCGTCAATGAGCAGTTCTTC,TRBJ2-1,TRBV7-3,.,many
CASSVHRGLLTGELFF,TGTGCCAGCAGCGTTCACAGGGGGCTGCTCACCGGGGAGCTGTTTTTT,TRBJ2-2,TRBV7-9,TRBD1,.
CASSEQISGRWADTQYF,TGTGCCAGCAGTGAACAAATTAGCGGGAGGTGGGCAGATACGCAGTATTTT,TRBJ2-3,TRBV25-1,TRBD2,few
CASGTGVNYEQYF,TGTGCCAGCGGGACAGGGGTAAACTACGAGCAGTACTTC,TRBJ2-7,TRBV6-5,TRBD1,few
CASSPTPQSYEQYF,TGTGCCAGCAGCCCCACCCCTCAGAGCTACGAGCAGTACTTC,TRBJ2-7,TRBV27,.,medium-sized
CASSLSTGRAWETQYF,TGTGCCAGCAGTTTATCTACCGGGAGGGCCTGGGAGACCCAGTACTTC,TRBJ2-5,TRBV27,TRBD2,few
CSVPTGGINTGELFF,TGCAGCGTCCCCACGGGAGGGATAAACACCGGGGAGCTGTTTTTT,TRBJ2-2,TRBV29-1,TRBD2,.
CASSLSAGPNIQYF,TGTGCCAGCAGTTTGTCGGCAGGGCCCAACATTCAGTACTTC,TRBJ2-4,TRBV28,.,.
CASSSPRRGVVDTQYF,TGTGCCAGCAGCTCCCCTCGTCGGGGAGTGGTAGATACGCAGTATTTT,TRBJ2-3,TRBV7-9,.,.
CATSSHPWDSYEQYF,TGTGCCACCAGCAGTCACCCTTGGGACAGCTACGAGCAGTACTTC,TRBJ2-7,TRBV15,TRBD1,.
CSVEEEGIIADTQYF,TGCAGCGTTGAAGAAGAGGGGATCATCGCAGATACGCAGTATTTT,TRBJ2-3,TRBV29-1,.,few
CASSLSGELFF,TGTGCCAGCAGCTTATCCGGGGAGCTGTTTTTT,TRBJ2-2,TRBV7-9,.,.
CASSVDRVDGYTF,TGTGCCAGCAGCGTCGACAGGGTTGATGGCTACACCTTC,TRBJ1-2,TRBV28,TRBD1,.
CAIKRENTGELFF,TGTGCCATAAAGCGGGAGAACACCGGGGAGCTGTTTTTT,TRBJ2-2,TRBV6-6,TRBD2,few
CASSFGTGVGELFF,TGTGCCAGCAGTTTCGGGACAGGGGTCGGGGAGCTGTTTTTT,TRBJ2-2,TRBV27,TRBD1,once
CASSLTANYYGYTF,TGTGCCAGCAGCTTAACAGCGAATTACTATGGCTACACCTTC,TRBJ1-2,TRBV6-6,.,few
CASRRANTGELFF,TGTGCCAGCAGGCGGGCCAACACCGGGGAGCTGTTTTTT,TRBJ2-2,TRBV5-6,.,.
CASSLSVLAGEGEQFF,TGTGCCAGCAGCTTATCGGTCCTAGCGGGAGAGGGTGAGCAGTTCTTC,TRBJ2-1,TRBV7-2,TRBD2,few
CSKRGEQYF,TGTTCCAAGCGAGGTGAGCAGTACTTC,TRBJ2-7,TRBV19,.,.
CASSLDSFGGSETQYF,TGTGCCAGCAGCTTAGATAGTTTCGGCGGGAGTGAGACCCAGTACTTC,TRBJ2-5,TRBV7-2,TRBD2,.
CASSVEADSYNEQFF,TGTGCCAGCAGCGTAGAGGCAGACTCCTACAATGAGCAGTTCTTC,TRBJ2-1,TRBV9,.,medium-sized
CASSFPGQGLYEQYF,TGTGCCAGCAGTTTCCCCGGACAGGGCCTCTACGAGCAGTACTTC,TRBJ2-7,TRBV4-2,TRBD1,few
CASSLGADTQYF,TGTGCCAGCAGCTTAGGAGCAGATACGCAGTATTTT,TRBJ2-3,TRBV11-2,.,.
CASSSTSSFPYEQYF,TGTGCCAGCAGTTCGACTAGCTCCTTTCCCTACGAGCAGTACTTC,TRBJ2-7,TRBV28,TRBD2,.
CASSDWEGAYEQYF,TGCGCCAGCAGTGATTGGGAGGGAGCCTACGAGCAGTACTTC,TRBJ2-7,TRBV10-2,TRBD2,.
CASSMGAKAKNIQYF,TGTGCCAGCAGTATGGGGGCCAAGGCCAAAAACATTCAGTACTTC,TRBJ2-4,TRBV14,.,.
CSVGVSSDNEQFF,TGCAGCGTTGGAGTATCTAGCGATAATGAGCAGTTCTTC,TRBJ2-1,TRBV29-1,.,few
CASSSGDNEQFF,TGTGCCAGCAGCTCGGGCGACAATGAGCAGTTCTTC,TRBJ2-1,TRBV7-2,.,.
CSVLAGGSNEQFF,TGCAGCGTCCTAGCGGGAGGATCCAATGAGCAGTTCTTC,TRBJ2-1,TRBV29-1,TRBD2,.
CSAITGFHEQYF,TGCAGCGCAATAACAGGGTTCCACGAGCAGTACTTC,TRBJ2-7,TRBV29-1,.,.
CASSHSGGSHYEQYF,TGTGCCAGCAGCCATTCCGGGGGATCACACTACGAGCAGTACTTC,TRBJ2-7,TRBV14,.,few
CASSLGGLGEQFF,TGTGCCAGCAGCTTAGGAGGGTTGGGCGAGCAGTTCTTC,TRBJ2-1,TRBV7-9,.,few
CASSRLAGDSYEQYF,TGCGCCAGCAGCCGATTAGCGGGAGACTCCTACGAGCAGTACTTC,TRBJ2-7,TRBV4-1,TRBD2,.
CAISGGQGSSQETQYF,TGTGCCATCAGTGGAGGACAGGGCTCGTCACAAGAGACCCAGTACTTC,TRBJ2-5,TRBV10-3,TRBD1,.
CASSFENTEAFF,TGTGCCAGCAGTTTTGAGAACACTGAAGCTTTCTTT,TRBJ1-1,TRBV27,.,.